One sample yielded the 10 T cell receptor beta chains listed below, sequenced in a study of blood T cell repertoires in COVID-19. The method was immunoSEQ multiplex PCR; TCRdb's version includes in-frame clones alone and lacks a portion of them. The data contain a few hundred thousand clones, about 85% of them seen just once; the ten biggest clones take up 2% to 2.5%. The sample consisted of peripheral blood. The receptor set was obtained from a woman aged 45-65 years who had recovered from COVID-19.

The chain joins TRBV7-9 to TRBJ2-3, with TRBD2 as a possible D gene (5 bases). CDR3 length: 13 residues. V gave up 5 bases and J gave up 4 bases, with 10 bases separating them. Germline CDR1 and CDR2: SEHNR and FQNEAQ (reference sequence). CDR3 residues: CASSVRGADTQYF. The CDR3 region has the DNA TGTGCCAGCAGCGTTCGGGGTGCAGATACGCAGTATTTT.

The CDR3 sequence is CASSPYREKRSEQYF. Written as DNA, the CDR3 is TGTGCCAGCAGCCCGTACCGGGAAAAAAGGTCCGAGCAGTACTTC. The V gene is TRBV3-1 (or the pseudogene TRBV3-2), the J gene TRBJ2-7; tentative D call: TRBD2 (5 bases). V was pared by 4 bases and J by 6 bases, with 19 bases between. Germline CDR1 reads LGHDT; CDR2 reads YNNKEL (reference sequence). The CDR3 is 15 amino acids.

The chain employs TRBV4-1 and TRBJ2-5; the D is unclear. V was cut by 0 bases and J by 3 bases, with 5 bases left in between. The CDR3 consists of 13 residues. Germline V lookup: CDR1 MGHRA, CDR2 YSYEKL. The DNA of the CDR3 is TGCGCCAGCAGCCAAGACACGGAAGAGACCCAGTACTTC. Translation gives CASSQDTEETQYF.

Only a few counts were recorded for this clone. V gene TRBV7-2 combines with J gene TRBJ1-1; no clear D. This CDR3 has 12 amino acids. Germline lookup yields CDR1 SGHTA and CDR2 FQGNSA. Trimming stripped 5 bases from V and 5 bases from J, with 9 bases between. CDR3 residues: CASSPGWTEAFF. Here the CDR3 DNA reads TGTGCCAGCAGCCCGGGGTGGACTGAAGCTTTCTTT. Using reference TRBV7-2 and TRBJ1-1 for the parts outside the CDR3, the full variable domain is GAGVSQSPSNKVTEKGKDVELRCDPISGHTALYWYRQSLGQGLEFLIYFQGNSAPDKSGLPSDRFSAERTGGSVSTLTIQRTQQEDSAVYLCASSPGWTEAFFGQGTRLTVV.

V and J are TRBV6-2 or TRBV6-3 and TRBJ2-7, with 8 bases identical to TRBD1. V was clipped by 4 bases and J by 1 base; unmatched bases: 9. The CDR3 contains 16 residues. The V gene's germline CDR1 is MNHEY and CDR2 SVGEGT. The CDR3 reads CASSSWSRGLSYEQYF. CDR3 DNA: TGTGCCAGCAGTTCCTGGAGCAGGGGGCTTTCCTACGAGCAGTACTTC.

This rearrangement joins TRBV10-3 to TRBJ2-5, with a weak D call TRBD2 (6 bases). Per the germline V gene, CDR1 is ENHRY and CDR2 is SYGVKD. V dropped 10 bases and J dropped 2 bases, with 8 bases sitting between them. The CDR3 length is 11 residues. The CDR3 DNA reads TGTGCCACCGGGGGTCAAGAGACCCAGTACTTC. Residues: CATGGQETQYF.

The chain carries TRBV27 and TRBJ1-5, with D hard to call. CDR3 length: 11 amino acids. V lost 6 bases and J lost 9, with 9 bases in between. Germline CDR1 MNHEY, CDR2 SMNVEV (reference sequence). The CDR3 here is CASSRGGPQHF. The CDR3, as DNA: TGTGCCAGCAGCCGGGGAGGGCCCCAGCATTTT.

The V and J genes are TRBV6-2 or TRBV6-3 and TRBJ2-6; 9 bases are shared with TRBD1. The CDR3 is 17 amino acids. V dropped 5 bases and J dropped 1; count of bases not matched to a gene: 6. Germline V gene data show CDR1 as MNHEY and CDR2 as SVGEGT. The CDR3 reads CASSGQGLPSGANVLTF. The CDR3 DNA is TGTGCCAGCAGTGGACAGGGGCTACCTTCTGGGGCCAACGTCCTGACTTTC.

The rearrangement joins TRBV5-4 to TRBJ2-3, with a weak D call TRBD2 (5 bases). Per germline, CDR1 SGHNT and CDR2 YYREEE (reference sequence). Trimming took off 0 bases at V and 3 bases at J, with 11 bases between the two ends. The CDR3 length is 15 residues. The CDR3 loop is CASSLAEGTTDTQYF. The CDR3 nucleotides are TGTGCCAGCAGCTTGGCTGAGGGCACAACAGATACGCAGTATTTT.

The V and J genes are TRBV11-2 and TRBJ2-7; 7 nucleotides agree with TRBD1. The CDR3 is 15 amino acids. J was trimmed by 0 bases and V by 5 bases; bases with no gene match: 7. Germline V CDR1 and CDR2: SGHAT, FQNNGV. CDR3 sequence (DNA): TGTGCCAGCAGCAAACTGACAGGGCGCTCCTACGAGCAGTACTTC. This encodes CASSKLTGRSYEQYF.